This passage covers 10 T cell receptor beta chains from one sample sequenced in a study of T-cell memory formation after mild COVID-19. From the 5' RACE reads, TCRdb called clonotypes with MiXCR, one entry per CDR3 protein. The sample consists of 100,000 to 150,000 distinct CDR3 sequences, 15% to 20% of them appearing once. Sequencing used PBMCs or a T cell subset sorted from them (not recorded which). The receptors come from an adult woman who had mild COVID-19 (a few samples of this study predate the infection). Cell type and time point are not known.

The chain links TRBV7-9 to TRBJ2-5; either TRBD1 or TRBD2 may supply D (5 bases each). This CDR3 has 14 residues. V was clipped by 5 bases and J by 5 bases, with 15 bases between them. Germline V lookup: CDR1 SEHNR, CDR2 FQNEAQ (reference sequence). DNA of the CDR3: TGTGCCAGCAGCGAGGGACGGTTAATGGAGACCCAGTACTTC. Translated: CASSEGRLMETQYF.

J is TRBJ1-6 and V is TRBV7-9; 7 positions agree with TRBD1. Germline V gene data show CDR1 as SEHNR and CDR2 as FQNEAQ (reference sequence). V lost 5 bases and J lost 7; bases outside the gene matches: 5. This CDR3 region has 14 residues. The CDR3 reads CASSPGQLNSPLHF. The CDR3 nucleotides are TGTGCCAGCAGCCCGGGACAGTTAAATTCACCCCTCCACTTT. Supplemented by reference TRBV7-9 and TRBJ1-6, the full variable domain reads DTGVSQNPRHKITKRGQNVTFRCDPISEHNRLYWYRQTLGQGPEFLTYFQNEAQLEKSRLLSDRFSAERPKGSFSTLEIQRTEQGDSAMYLCASSPGQLNSPLHFGNGTRLTVT.

V usage is TRBV29-1 and J usage is TRBJ1-5; D is ambiguous. Looked up from germline, CDR1 is SQVTM and CDR2 is ANQGSEA. This CDR3 has 14 amino acids. Trimming stripped 6 bases from V and 5 bases from J, with 17 bases between. The CDR3 is CSVILVRADQPQHF. As DNA, the CDR3 is TGCAGCGTCATCTTAGTGAGGGCGGATCAGCCCCAGCATTTT.

This clonotype was found a few times. V gene TRBV6-6 combines with J gene TRBJ2-1; 16 bases line up with TRBD2. The CDR3 is made up of 15 amino acids. Trimming at V came to 6 bases and at J to 7 bases, leaving 3 bases not matched to a gene. Germline CDR1 and CDR2: MNHNY and SVGAGI (reference sequence). For the CDR3, the DNA is TGTGCCAGCAGCACGGGACTAGCGGGGGGGAATGAGCAGTTCTTC. The encoded protein is CASSTGLAGGNEQFF.

V gene TRBV21-1 combines with J gene TRBJ2-3; the table calls TRBD1, which could not be checked here. TRBV21-1 is flagged as a pseudogene. CDR3 length equals 21 residues. This chain's CDR3 is CASSTGQGAVLAGGSTDTQYF. The CDR3 nucleotides are TGTGCCAGCAGCACCGGACAGGGGGCGGTGCTAGCGGGGGGAAGCACAGATACGCAGTATTTT.

The sample holds many counts of this clonotype. The chain employs TRBV5-1 and TRBJ2-6; tentative D call: TRBD1 (6 bases). Germline V gene sequence: CDR1 SGHRS, CDR2 YFSETQ. CDR3 length: 15 amino acids. The ends were cut back, 4 bases at V and 3 bases at J, with 11 bases in the middle. This chain's CDR3 is CASSPWDNGANVLTF. The CDR3 DNA reads TGCGCCAGCAGCCCCTGGGACAATGGGGCCAACGTCCTGACTTTC. The full variable domain, rest sourced from reference TRBV5-1 and TRBJ2-6, is KAGVTQTPRYLIKTRGQQVTLSCSPISGHRSVSWYQQTPGQGLQFLFEYFSETQRNKGNFPGRFSGRQFSNSRSEMNVSTLELGDSALYLCASSPWDNGANVLTFGAGSRLTVL.

This clonotype was counted a few times. The J gene is TRBJ2-7, the V gene TRBV20-1; TRBD1 aligns across 10 bases. V was pared by 3 bases and J by 4 bases, with 6 bases of the junction left unmatched. The length of the CDR3 is 14 residues. Germline V gene lookup returns CDR1 DFQATT and CDR2 SNEGSKA (reference sequence). The CDR3 loop is CSARERDRGYEQYF. Here the CDR3 DNA reads TGCAGTGCTAGGGAGCGGGACAGGGGATACGAGCAGTACTTC.

The gene calls are TRBV7-7 and TRBJ2-1; either TRBD1 or TRBD2 may fit D (5 bases each). Trimming took 5 bases from V and 5 from J, leaving 13 bases between them. CDR1 is SSHAT, CDR2 FNYEAQ, per germline (reference sequence). This CDR3 is 14 amino acids long. CDR3 residues: CASSNGTYHNEQFF. DNA for the CDR3: TGTGCCAGCAGCAACGGGACGTATCACAATGAGCAGTTCTTC.

This clonotype was detected only a few times. This chain links TRBV24-1 with TRBJ2-1, with 11 bases lining up with TRBD1. The germline CDR1 and CDR2 sequences are KGHDR and SFDVKD. V shed 2 bases, J shed 8 bases, and the junction held 7 bases outside the gene matches. CDR3 length: 16 residues. This CDR3 is CATSDSPGQGVDEQFF. CDR3 DNA sequence: TGTGCCACCAGTGATTCGCCGGGACAGGGGGTTGATGAGCAGTTCTTC.

The genes are TRBV12-3 or TRBV12-4 and TRBJ2-4, with 8 bases fitting TRBD1. The ends lost 4 bases at V and 0 bases at J; junction bases unmatched: 8. The length of the CDR3 is 17 residues. The CDR3 protein is CASSSPDRGLAKNIQYF. The CDR3 nucleotides are TGTGCCAGCAGTTCCCCCGACAGGGGACTAGCCAAAAACATTCAGTACTTC.